This record concerns one T cell receptor (beta chain) sequence. Its antigen remains undetermined. Base quality data are lacking; no much larger clone is found one base away. The library was made by the immunoSEQ multiplex PCR assay. Held by TCRdb, this immuneACCESS table contains in-frame sequences only and omits some clones. Under half of the omission traces to an unresolved V gene where checked; the cause of the rest is unknown. The sample contains about 39,000 clones, roughly 90% of them found a single time. The leading ten clones occupy over 20% of the sample. The V and J ends are trimmed by 0 bases and 6 bases, leaving 16 bases between them. From cysteine to phenylalanine, the CDR3 is 16 amino acids long. The only DNA kept is the CDR3, 48 bases in frame from the first base. Taken from the germline V gene, the CDR1 and CDR2 loops are ENHRY and SYGVKD. These data are taken from a study of T cell changes during pregnancy in multiple sclerosis (dated by TCRdb to about 2019). Background on the whole study: The study looked at changes in the T cell repertoire across pregnancy in women with multiple sclerosis.

The receptor was isolated from a female donor with multiple sclerosis, enrolled in a pregnancy study. Sequencing used CD8+ T cells from peripheral blood mononuclear cells, obtained before pregnancy. The chain was built from TRBV10-3 and TRBJ2-3; matching of 5 bases hints at TRBD2 as the D gene. For the CDR3, the sequence is CAISESMRSERDTQYF. The nucleotides are TGTGCCATCAGTGAGTCGATGAGGTCCGAGCGGGATACGCAGTATTTT.